These 2 T cell receptor beta chains came from one sample sequenced in a study of Tregs in tolerant kidney transplant recipients. Sequencing used immunoSEQ multiplex PCR; TCRdb keeps in-frame clones, though not all of them. The sample has more than 75,000 clones, approximately 93% seen once. The starting material was CD4+ T cells from blood, obtained before the transplant. All receptors come from a human donor who received a combined kidney and bone marrow transplant.

V gene TRBV7-8 combines with J gene TRBJ2-1, with 9 bases aligning to TRBD1. The germline gives CDR1 SGHVS, CDR2 FQNEAQ. Trimming cost V 0 bases and J 8 bases; bases outside gene matches: 2. The CDR3 runs to 14 residues. CDR3 sequence (DNA): TGTGCCAGCAGCTTAGCGGACAGGGGAGATGAGCAGTTCTTC. Its protein product is CASSLADRGDEQFF.

The CDR3 region is CASSHRGGAGELFF. CDR3 coding DNA: TGTGCCAGCAGCCATCGAGGGGGTGCCGGGGAGCTGTTTTTT. V gene TRBV7-2 combines with J gene TRBJ2-2; possibly TRBD1 for D (6 bases). CDR3 length: 14 amino acids. The ends were cut back, 5 bases at V and 6 bases at J, with 13 bases in the middle. The V gene's germline CDR1 is SGHTA and CDR2 FQGNSA.